This T cell receptor (beta chain) is from a study of blood T cell repertoires in COVID-19. Overall study context: Samples came from the United States, Italy and Spain, spanning acute and convalescent COVID-19. The cDNA or gDNA used as material had been derived from T cells, B-cell-depleted T cells, or PBMCs.

Per the study methods: Reference gene primer amplification in the assay estimated nucleated cell counts. Only in-frame clones appear in the TCRdb table, and some are missing; sequencing was by immunoSEQ multiplex PCR. V, J and clone size were drawn from that table, and D and trimming were deduced from the DNA. The sample yields around 70,000 clones, around 83% seen once. The length of the CDR3 is 19 residues. Germline CDR1 reads MNHEY; CDR2 reads SMNVEV (reference sequence). Trimming left V 2 bases short and J 0 bases short, with 22 bases between. The J gene is TRBJ1-1, the V gene TRBV27, with D maybe TRBD1 (6 bases). Specimen: peripheral blood. This clonotype was obtained from a man in his fifties or sixties with acute or convalescent COVID-19. In DNA, the CDR3 is TGTGCCAGCAGTTTAACGTTCCCACAGGGTGGTAGTTTGAACACTGAAGCTTTCTTT. As protein: CASSLTFPQGGSLNTEAFF.